The clone carrying this TCR beta chain was seen just once. The antigen is not known. Assay: immunoSEQ multiplex PCR; the TCRdb copy retains only in-frame clones and omits some. Counted here are some 83,000 clones, approximately 91% occurring once; the ten biggest clones make up 5.5%. The analysis combined second doses at about 4 or about 12 weeks. The data were obtained in a study of T cell responses to AZD1222 COVID-19 vaccine. V shed 0 bases and J shed 3 bases, with 9 bases lying between them. Germline V lookup: CDR1 PRHDT, CDR2 FYEKMQ (reference sequence). CDR3 length: 15 residues. Study-wide findings and caveats: None of the repertoires were sampled until the peak T cell response had passed. Compared with day 0, the breadth and depth of the Spike-specific TCR repertoire rose significantly after two doses of AZD1222. Donors were mostly white British, more females; clonal diversity possibly underestimated.

This receptor was obtained from an adult who received the AZD1222 COVID-19 vaccine. V and J are TRBV13 and TRBJ1-5; no reliable D call. The material was peripheral blood, obtained 28 days after the second AZD1222 dose. This CDR3 is CASSLGSAPNQPQHF. The CDR3 DNA follows: TGTGCCAGCAGCTTAGGATCGGCCCCCAATCAGCCCCAGCATTTT.